The rows below give T cell receptor beta chains drawn from one sample of a study of shared clonotypes between healthy human individuals. This table comes from immunoSEQ multiplex PCR, and its TCRdb copy is limited to in-frame clones, with some not included. The repertoire includes around 550,000 clones, roughly 95% of them detected once, and roughly 0.06% sits in the top ten. The material sequenced was naive CD4+ T cells sorted from blood. The receptors shown here come from a woman between 25 and 40 years old in good health. Each CDR3 is given with its conserved first and last residue. Each record gives: J gene, clone size, D gene, V gene, CDR3 protein, CDR3 DNA. The D gene is left open where the match is weak. The size entry is marked missing in some rows and otherwise reads once, few, many or a size class.

TRBJ2-2	-	TRBD2	TRBV5-1	CASSLGVSGVAGELFF	TGCGCCAGCAGCTTGGGGGTTAGCGGGGTCGCCGGGGAGCTGTTTTTT
TRBJ2-1	-	TRBD1	TRBV27	CASSLYGVMGQMSYNEQFF	TGTGCCAGCAGTTTATATGGTGTGATGGGACAGATGTCCTACAATGAGCAGTTCTTC
TRBJ2-2	-	-	TRBV6-4	CASKRGQNTGELFF	TGTGCCAGCAAAAGGGGACAAAACACCGGGGAGCTGTTTTTT
TRBJ1-3	-	-	TRBV7-6	CASSLGGSGNTIYF	TGTGCCAGCAGCTTAGGAGGGTCCGGAAACACCATATATTTT
TRBJ2-1	-	TRBD2	TRBV7-9	CASSQTSGTYNEQFF	TGTGCCAGCAGCCAGACTAGCGGGACGTACAATGAGCAGTTCTTC
TRBJ1-1	-	-	TRBV18	CASSPSRDKAFF	TGTGCCAGCTCACCATCCCGAGACAAAGCTTTCTTT
TRBJ1-5	-	-	TRBV28	CASSSRVPPPQHF	TGTGCCAGCAGTTCCCGAGTTCCCCCGCCCCAGCATTTT
TRBJ2-4	-	-	TRBV7-8	CASSLWGGGEAKNIQYF	TGTGCCAGCAGCTTATGGGGTGGAGGGGAGGCCAAAAACATTCAGTACTTC
TRBJ1-6	once	-	TRBV10-3	CAISEWGGRNSPLHF	TGTGCCATCAGTGAGTGGGGGGGTCGGAATTCACCCCTCCACTTT
TRBJ1-1	once	-	TRBV11-1	CASSSTIQHRGNTEAFF	TGTGCCAGCAGCTCGACCATTCAGCATCGGGGGAACACTGAAGCTTTCTTT
TRBJ2-3	-	-	TRBV5-1	CASSFTRFTDTQYF	TGCGCCAGCAGCTTCACCAGGTTCACAGATACGCAGTATTTT
TRBJ1-5	once	-	TRBV6-6	CASAENEVSNQPQHF	TGTGCCAGCGCAGAAAACGAAGTTAGCAATCAGCCCCAGCATTTT
TRBJ1-5	-	-	TRBV19	CASSIKGGGNQPQHF	TGTGCCAGTAGTATAAAGGGAGGAGGCAATCAGCCCCAGCATTTT
TRBJ1-6	-	-	TRBV4-2	CASSQGVQGFSPLHF	TGTGCCAGCAGCCAAGGGGTGCAAGGGTTTTCACCCCTCCACTTT
TRBJ1-5	-	TRBD1	TRBV10-3	CAIRGQGGQPQHF	TGTGCCATCAGGGGACAGGGGGGTCAGCCCCAGCATTTT
TRBJ1-4	-	-	TRBV5-1	CASSLGGLSNEKLFF	TGCGCCAGCAGCCTCGGTGGGTTGTCTAATGAAAAACTGTTTTTT
TRBJ2-6	-	TRBD1	TRBV11-3	CASSPWTGPGANVLTF	TGTGCCAGCAGCCCCTGGACAGGCCCTGGGGCCAACGTCCTGACTTTC
TRBJ2-5	-	-	TRBV6-5	CASSHPGKETQYF	TGTGCCAGCAGTCACCCGGGGAAGGAGACCCAGTACTTC
TRBJ2-7	-	-	TRBV6-5	CASSYGPAYEQYF	TGTGCCAGCAGTTATGGACCTGCCTACGAGCAGTACTTC